The 30 T cell receptor beta chains given below trace back to one sample, sequenced in a study of human T cells and chemical hapten exposure. TCRdb redid the calling of the RACE reads with MiXCR, one entry per CDR3 protein. Of 35,000 to 40,000 distinct CDR3 sequences listed, 10% to 15% are singletons. Specified time point: pre-sensitization, week 0. Treatment meaning: therapeutic diphenylcyclopropenone sensitization with weekly scalp DPC. Total RNA was isolated from unfractionated whole blood. The sequencing used whole blood, collected in connection with sensitization to the hapten diphenylcyclopropenone (DPC). The receptors originated from a middle-aged woman with alopecia areata. Some clones in this sample may be carry-over from other donors' samples.

Many counts were recorded for this clonotype. The DNA for the CDR3 is TGTGCCAGTAGTAACCCGACCCTAGCGGGGCACGGAGATACGCAGTATTTT. It codes for CASSNPTLAGHGDTQYF. The chain has TRBV19 and TRBJ2-3, with 9 bases that match TRBD2. There are 17 residues in the CDR3. CDR1 and CDR2 from the germline V gene are LNHDA and SQIVND (reference sequence). V gave up 4 bases and J gave up 5 bases; unmatched junction bases: 13.

This clonotype has only a few counts. The J gene is TRBJ2-7, the V gene TRBV12-3 or TRBV12-4; TRBD2 might be the D (7 bases). Trimming removed 1 base at V and 11 bases at J, with 12 bases between. The CDR3 totals 12 residues. In DNA, the CDR3 is TGTGCCAGCAGTTTAGAGGGGGAGGGGGAGTACTTC. Protein sequence: CASSLEGEGEYF.

In the case of this clonotype: A much larger clone sits a single nucleotide away, making a read error possible. The chain is built from TRBV7-9 and TRBJ1-5, with D tentatively TRBD1 (6 bases). Trimming stripped 7 bases from V and 4 bases from J, with 11 bases between. Germline-derived CDR1 and CDR2 are SEHNR and FQNEAQ (reference sequence). CDR3 length: 13 amino acids. This CDR3 is CASNIGGNQPQHF. In DNA, the CDR3 is TGTGCCAGCAACATAGGGGGGAATCAGCCCCAGCATTTT.

Worth noting for this clonotype: Given a much more abundant clone one base away, this may be a read error. V is TRBV3-1 and J is TRBJ2-1, with 8 bases identical to TRBD2. The CDR3 covers 17 residues. Germline V gene data show CDR1 as LGHDT and CDR2 as YNNKEL (reference sequence). J lost 4 bases, V lost 3 bases, and 11 bases had no gene match. CDR3 nucleotides: TGTGCCAGCAGCCATCGGTCCGGGGGGGTCGCTTACAATGAGCAGTTCTTC. This sequence encodes CASSHRSGGVAYNEQFF.

This clonotype came up many times. This CDR3 is CASSLLGIDNEQFF. In DNA form, the CDR3 reads TGTGCCAGCAGTTTACTAGGCATCGACAATGAGCAGTTCTTC. The chain uses TRBV28 and TRBJ2-1; D remains ambiguous. CDR3 length equals 14 residues. V lost 2 bases and J 5 bases, leaving 10 bases between the germline ends. Germline V lookup: CDR1 MDHEN, CDR2 SYDVKM.

This clonotype came up many times. This chain joins TRBV28 and TRBJ2-5; D is uncertain. Per germline, CDR1 MDHEN and CDR2 SYDVKM. The germline V and J ends were trimmed by 11 bases and 2 bases, with 15 bases remaining between them. This CDR3 spans 13 amino acids. CDR3 nucleotide sequence: TGTGCCGGAGCCTCAGTTAATCAAGAGACCCAGTACTTC. Translated, it gives CAGASVNQETQYF.

This clonotype was detected only a few times. The V call is TRBV9, the J call TRBJ2-1; D call uncertain. The CDR3 has 17 amino acids. Per the germline V gene, CDR1 is SGDLS and CDR2 is YYNGEE. V was pared by 0 bases and J by 3 bases, with 16 bases between. CDR3 in amino acids: CASSVAVAGTIYNEQFF. The CDR3 DNA sequence: TGTGCCAGCAGCGTAGCGGTCGCCGGTACAATCTACAATGAGCAGTTCTTC.

The sample holds a few counts of this clonotype. V gene TRBV5-4 combines with J gene TRBJ1-6; TRBD1 agrees at 8 bases. V lost 4 bases and J lost 8; bases outside the gene matches: 8. Looked up from germline, CDR1 is SGHNT and CDR2 is YYREEE (reference sequence). This CDR3 comprises 15 residues. The CDR3 loop reads CASSATGVADSPLHF. The CDR3 DNA is TGTGCCAGCAGCGCGACAGGGGTGGCTGATTCACCCCTCCACTTT.

This clonotype has ten or more counts. This chain uses TRBV11-2 with TRBJ1-2, with D perhaps matching TRBD1 (6 bases). This CDR3 is 14 amino acids long. The germline V gene encodes CDR1 SGHAT and CDR2 FQNNGV. Deletions cut 5 bases from V and 2 bases from J, with 12 bases between. CDR3 DNA sequence: TGTGCCAGCAGCCCAGGGGACACAAACTATGGCTACACCTTC. Translating it yields CASSPGDTNYGYTF.

The chain is built from TRBV28 and TRBJ2-1, with 8 bases that match TRBD2. This CDR3 has 15 amino acids. V shed 3 bases and J 9 bases; nucleotides not matched to a gene: 10. Per the germline V gene, CDR1 is MDHEN and CDR2 is SYDVKM. The CDR3 region is CASSFSSGGRGEQFF. Here the CDR3 DNA reads TGTGCCAGCAGTTTTTCCAGCGGGGGACGCGGTGAGCAGTTCTTC.

This clonotype was seen only a few times. This sequence joins TRBV29-1 and TRBJ2-5, with D possibly being TRBD1 (6 bases). The CDR3 spans 15 residues. V lost 6 bases, J lost 0 bases, and 17 bases lay in between. CDR1 and CDR2 from the germline V gene are SQVTM and ANQGSEA. CDR3 region: CSVEAFSGDQETQYF. The DNA of the CDR3 is TGCAGCGTGGAGGCCTTTTCAGGGGACCAAGAGACCCAGTACTTC.

This clonotype was seen repeatedly, ten times or more. This chain joins TRBV7-2 and TRBJ1-2; D is ambiguous. CDR1 and CDR2 from the germline V gene are SGHTA and FQGNSA. CDR3 size: 13 residues. The V end was cut by 2 bases, the J end by 2 bases, with 6 bases between. CDR3 sequence (DNA): TGTGCCAGCAGCTTATGGCCGAACTATGGCTACACCTTC. This sequence encodes CASSLWPNYGYTF. The full variable domain, with the rest looked up from reference TRBV7-2 and TRBJ1-2, is GAGVSQSPSNKVTEKGKDVELRCDPISGHTALYWYRQSLGQGLEFLIYFQGNSAPDKSGLPSDRFSAERTGGSVSTLTIQRTQQEDSAVYLCASSLWPNYGYTFGSGTRLTVV.

This clonotype was found many times. The J gene is TRBJ1-2, the V gene TRBV4-3; 11 bases map to TRBD1. Looked up from germline, CDR1 is LGHNA and CDR2 is YSLEER. V shed 0 bases and J 7 bases; nucleotides not matched to a gene: 7. This CDR3 comprises 16 residues. CDR3 nucleotide sequence: TGCGCCAGCAGCCAAGAGTCGGACAGGGGGCTGGGTGGCTACACCTTC. Translation: CASSQESDRGLGGYTF.

The chain joins TRBV4-1 to TRBJ2-7; D unclear. This CDR3 is built from 14 residues. Germline loops: CDR1 MGHRA, CDR2 YSYEKL. Trimming shortened V by 1 base and J by 4 bases, and 11 bases separated the two germline ends. CDR3 sequence: CASSQGVNRYEQYF. The DNA for the CDR3 is TGCGCCAGCAGCCAAGGGGTTAATCGGTACGAGCAGTACTTC.

The chain uses TRBV6-2 or TRBV6-3 and TRBJ1-5, with D perhaps matching TRBD1 (6 bases). CDR1 MNHEY and CDR2 SVGEGT come from the germline V gene. The CDR3 loop spans 19 amino acids. V lost 2 bases and J 1 base, leaving 21 bases between the germline ends. The CDR3 reads CASSYRTEGVRASNQPQHF. In DNA form, the CDR3 reads TGTGCCAGCAGTTACCGAACAGAGGGGGTTCGGGCGAGCAATCAGCCCCAGCATTTT.

This clonotype was detected ten times or more. This chain connects TRBV28 to TRBJ2-7; possibly TRBD1 for D (5 bases). Trimming removed 7 bases at V and 4 bases at J, with 17 bases between. The CDR3 totals 14 residues. Germline CDR1 MDHEN, CDR2 SYDVKM. Written as DNA, the CDR3 is TGTGCCAGCACTCCCGACAGTTCCCCTTACGAGCAGTACTTC. This sequence encodes CASTPDSSPYEQYF. The entire variable domain, with the rest obtained from reference TRBV28 and TRBJ2-7, is as follows: DVKVTQSSRYLVKRTGEKVFLECVQDMDHENMFWYRQDPGLGLRLIYFSYDVKMKEKGDIPEGYSVSREKKERFSLILESASTNQTSMYLCASTPDSSPYEQYFGPGTRLTVT.

This rearrangement joins TRBV2 to TRBJ2-7, with D unresolved. CDR3 length: 11 amino acids. Germline V gene data show CDR1 as SNHLY and CDR2 as FYNNEI. Trimming took 6 bases from V and 4 from J, leaving 7 bases between them. The CDR3 region is CASRREYEQYF. As DNA, the CDR3 is TGTGCCAGCAGAAGGGAATACGAGCAGTACTTC.

This clonotype occurred many times. The chain has TRBV10-1 and TRBJ2-5; TRBD1 matches 8 bases. The V and J ends lost 0 bases and 4 bases, in that order; junction bases with no gene match: 7. Germline V lookup: CDR1 WNHNN, CDR2 SYGVQD (reference sequence). This CDR3 region has 16 residues. The CDR3 sequence: CASSESQGARGETQYF. The CDR3 coding sequence is TGCGCCAGCAGTGAGTCCCAGGGGGCGCGAGGAGAGACCCAGTACTTC.

This clonotype was picked up many times. The rearrangement joins TRBV4-1 to TRBJ2-5, with 9 bases that match TRBD2. Losses at the gene ends were 4 bases for V and 4 bases for J; bases not matched to a gene: 10. This CDR3 is 16 amino acids long. From germline, CDR1 is MGHRA and CDR2 YSYEKL. CDR3 sequence reads: CASSPAGREGLETQYF. CDR3 nucleotide sequence: TGCGCCAGCAGCCCGGCGGGGCGGGAGGGCCTAGAGACCCAGTACTTC.

The chain joins TRBV9 to TRBJ2-5; 9 positions match TRBD1. The CDR3 totals 17 residues. J gave up 4 bases and V 0 bases, and 10 bases lay outside the gene matches. In germline, CDR1 is SGDLS, CDR2 YYNGEE. The CDR3: CASSVASGQGRGETQYF. DNA of the CDR3: TGTGCCAGCAGCGTAGCTTCCGGACAGGGGAGAGGAGAGACCCAGTACTTC.

This clonotype showed up many times. The J gene is TRBJ2-3, the V gene TRBV11-2, with unresolved D. Germline CDR1 and CDR2: SGHAT and FQNNGV. The CDR3 runs 13 residues. V lost 5 bases and J 3 bases, leaving 9 bases between the germline ends. The CDR3 region is CASSLGPTDTQYF. The CDR3 DNA is TGTGCCAGCAGCCTCGGGCCAACAGATACGCAGTATTTT.

The rearrangement uses TRBV3-1 and TRBJ2-6; D unresolved. This CDR3 has 15 residues. CDR1 and CDR2 from the germline V gene are LGHDT and YNNKEL (reference sequence). Trimming removed 0 bases from V and 2 bases from J, with 5 bases in between. The CDR3: CASSQDSTGANVLTF. In DNA form, the CDR3 reads TGTGCCAGCAGCCAAGATAGTACTGGGGCCAACGTCCTGACTTTC.

In its sample, this clonotype was seen many times. V usage is TRBV29-1 and J usage is TRBJ2-1; D might be TRBD1 or TRBD2, each matching 5 bases. Germline CDR1 SQVTM, CDR2 ANQGSEA. V lost 7 bases, J lost 10 bases, and 17 bases lay in between. CDR3 length: 12 residues. This chain's CDR3 is CSAGKGTHEQFF. CDR3 in DNA: TGCAGCGCCGGAAAGGGGACCCACGAGCAGTTCTTC.

This chain connects TRBV5-1 to TRBJ1-3; TRBD1 is a possible D gene (5 bases). Germline CDR1 is SGHRS and CDR2 is YFSETQ. Trimming removed 5 bases at V and 0 bases at J, with 6 bases between. The CDR3 loop spans 13 amino acids. The CDR3 sequence is CASRDTSGNTIYF. CDR3 nucleotides: TGCGCCAGCAGGGACACCTCTGGAAACACCATATATTTT.

This rearrangement joins TRBV28 to TRBJ1-4; perhaps TRBD1 as D (5 bases). The CDR3 loop spans 11 amino acids. V was trimmed by 6 bases and J by 8 bases, leaving 7 bases between them. Germline V gene sequence: CDR1 MDHEN, CDR2 SYDVKM. CDR3 residues: CASRGGEKLFF. CDR3 sequence (DNA): TGTGCCAGCAGGGGGGGGGAAAAACTGTTTTTT.

The table lists this clonotype with many counts. The chain carries TRBV6-5 and TRBJ2-7; no clear D. The V gene's germline CDR1 is MNHEY and CDR2 SVGAGI. V was cut by 8 bases and J by 3 bases, with 14 bases left in between. The CDR3 runs 13 residues. CDR3 bases: TGTGCCAGCGGGTCCCGTAGGGACTACGAGCAGTACTTC. The encoded protein is CASGSRRDYEQYF.

This clonotype was detected ten times or more. V is TRBV28 and J is TRBJ1-1; D possibly corresponds to TRBD1 (6 bases). Trimming pared 1 base from V and 11 bases from J, leaving 14 bases between. The CDR3 contains 13 residues. Germline V CDR1 and CDR2: MDHEN, SYDVKM. CDR3 nucleotide sequence: TGTGCCAGCAGTTTATTAAGGCAGGGGCGGGCTTTCTTT. Amino acid sequence: CASSLLRQGRAFF.

The gene calls are TRBV7-2 and TRBJ2-3, with D uncertain. The CDR3 loop spans 13 amino acids. The germline CDR1 and CDR2 sequences are SGHTA and FQGNSA. V was trimmed by 2 bases and J by 1 base, leaving 4 bases between them. CDR3 sequence (DNA): TGTGCCAGCAGCTTACCCGGCACAGATACGCAGTATTTT. Translating gives CASSLPGTDTQYF.

This clonotype was detected only a few times. The chain employs TRBV28 and TRBJ2-7; 11 nucleotides agree with TRBD1. V was pared by 7 bases and J by 5 bases, with 4 bases of the junction left unmatched. Germline CDR1 MDHEN, CDR2 SYDVKM. CDR3 length equals 13 residues. CDR3 nucleotide sequence: TGTGCCAGCATCGGACAGGGGGCGAACGAGCAGTACTTC. Its protein is CASIGQGANEQYF.

Ten or more counts support this clonotype. This CDR3 is CAWSPMGGSQPQHF. The CDR3 nucleotides read TGTGCCTGGAGCCCTATGGGGGGCAGTCAGCCCCAGCATTTT. The rearrangement uses TRBV30 and TRBJ1-5; possibly TRBD1 for D (6 bases). The CDR3 covers 14 residues. Looked up from germline, CDR1 is GTSNPN and CDR2 is SVGIG (reference sequence). Deletions cut 3 bases from V and 6 bases from J, with 15 bases between. Looking up the rest from reference TRBV30 and TRBJ1-5 gives the full variable domain: SQTIHQWPATLVQPVGSPLSLECTVEGTSNPNLYWYRQAAGRGLQLLFYSVGIGQISSEVPQNLSASRPQDRQFILSSKKLLLSDSGFYLCAWSPMGGSQPQHFGDGTRLSIL.